This T cell receptor beta chain originates from a study of T cell repertoires in cytomegalovirus infection. This clonotype was seen only a few times. Its target is unknown. TCRdb re-analysed the reads in MiXCR, keeping a single row per CDR3 protein. The sample contains about 570,000 distinct CDR3 sequences, 40% of which appear only once. This sample comprised cultured PBMCs, obtained from culture after CMV antigen stimulation. This receptor was taken from a human donor in good health (CMV status not recorded). Some clones in this sample may be carry-over from other donors' samples.

This CDR3 reads CASSEASVAAYDTQYF. DNA of the CDR3: TGTGCCAGCAGTGAAGCGTCAGTCGCCGCCTATGATACGCAGTATTTT. V and J are TRBV6-1 and TRBJ2-3; D call uncertain. Germline loops: CDR1 MNHNS, CDR2 SASEGT. CDR3 length: 16 residues. V lost 0 bases and J lost 6, with 16 bases in between.